This T cell receptor beta chain emerged from a study of beta chain features in type 1 diabetes. Sequencing targeted expressed TCRB transcripts, as all isolated RNA had been reverse transcribed. Libraries were prepared by immunoSEQ multiplex PCR; TCRdb keeps only in-frame clonotypes and omits some of them. The data show some 220,000 clones, approximately 10% seen once. V was shortened by 4 bases and J by 1 base, with 16 bases between the two germline ends. The CDR3 runs 16 residues. CDR1 is SGHRS and CDR2 is YFSETQ in the germline V gene. This receptor was taken from a man aged 18 to 35 in good health. Sequenced sample: central memory CD4+ T cells from blood. V usage is TRBV5-1 and J usage is TRBJ2-3, with D perhaps TRBD1 (5 bases). CDR3 sequence reads: CASSPDAGQRTDTQYF. The CDR3 bases are TGCGCCAGCAGCCCGGACGCAGGGCAACGCACAGATACGCAGTATTTT. The whole variable domain, filled in from reference TRBV5-1 and TRBJ2-3, reads KAGVTQTPRYLIKTRGQQVTLSCSPISGHRSVSWYQQTPGQGLQFLFEYFSETQRNKGNFPGRFSGRQFSNSRSEMNVSTLELGDSALYLCASSPDAGQRTDTQYFGPGTRLTVL.